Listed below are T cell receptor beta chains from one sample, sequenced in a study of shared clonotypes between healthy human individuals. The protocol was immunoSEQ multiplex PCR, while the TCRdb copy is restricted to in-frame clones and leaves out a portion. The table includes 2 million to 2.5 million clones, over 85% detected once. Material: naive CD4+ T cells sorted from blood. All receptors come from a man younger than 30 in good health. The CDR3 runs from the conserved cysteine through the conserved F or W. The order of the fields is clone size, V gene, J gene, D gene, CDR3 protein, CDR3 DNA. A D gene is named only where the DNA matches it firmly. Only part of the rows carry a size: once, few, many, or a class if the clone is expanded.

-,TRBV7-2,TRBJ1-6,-,CASSIRGGVSGSPLHF,TGTGCCAGCAGCATCCGGGGAGGGGTCTCCGGTTCACCCCTCCACTTT
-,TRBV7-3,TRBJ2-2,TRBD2,CASSSPSGGAGGELFF,TGTGCCAGCAGCTCCCCTAGCGGGGGGGCCGGCGGGGAGCTGTTTTTT
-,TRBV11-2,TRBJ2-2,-,CASSPVGTGELFF,TGTGCCAGCAGCCCGGTCGGCACCGGGGAGCTGTTTTTT
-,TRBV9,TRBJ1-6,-,CASSLGQNYNSPLHF,TGTGCCAGCAGCCTCGGCCAGAACTATAATTCACCCCTCCACTTT
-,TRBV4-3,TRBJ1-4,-,CASSQENRLNEKLFF,TGCGCCAGCAGCCAAGAGAACAGGCTTAATGAAAAACTGTTTTTT
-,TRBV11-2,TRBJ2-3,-,CASSLATDTQYF,TGTGCCAGCAGCCTAGCGACAGATACGCAGTATTTT
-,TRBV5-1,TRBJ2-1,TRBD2,CASSRAGTSENEQFF,TGCGCCAGCAGCAGGGCCGGGACTAGCGAGAATGAGCAGTTCTTC
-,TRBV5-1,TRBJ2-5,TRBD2,CASSPTSGRAGETQYF,TGCGCCAGCAGCCCCACTAGCGGGAGGGCCGGAGAGACCCAGTACTTC
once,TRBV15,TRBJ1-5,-,CATSRDGWGNQPQHF,TGTGCCACCAGCAGAGATGGGTGGGGGAATCAGCCCCAGCATTTT
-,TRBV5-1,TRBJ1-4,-,CASSWRGTASEKLFF,TGCGCCAGCAGCTGGAGGGGTACCGCCAGTGAAAAACTGTTTTTT
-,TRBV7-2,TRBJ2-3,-,CASSLQGSADTQYF,TGTGCCAGCAGCTTACAGGGCTCGGCAGATACGCAGTATTTT
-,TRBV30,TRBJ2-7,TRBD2,CAWSPGGQKKYF,TGTGCCTGGAGCCCGGGGGGGCAAAAGAAGTACTTC
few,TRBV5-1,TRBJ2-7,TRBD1,CASSPIGGQGAYEQYF,TGCGCCAGCAGCCCGATCGGAGGACAGGGGGCCTACGAGCAGTACTTC
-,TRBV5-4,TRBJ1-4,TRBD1,CASSVGQGGNEKLFF,TGTGCCAGCAGCGTGGGACAGGGGGGTAATGAAAAACTGTTTTTT
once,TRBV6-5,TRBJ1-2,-,CASSRTGNYGYTF,TGTGCCAGCAGTCGGACTGGGAACTATGGCTACACCTTC
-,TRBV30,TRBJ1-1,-,CAWKESLTEAFF,TGTGCCTGGAAGGAGAGTCTCACTGAAGCTTTCTTT
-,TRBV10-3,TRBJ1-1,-,CAISEFTEAFF,TGTGCCATCAGTGAGTTCACTGAAGCTTTCTTT
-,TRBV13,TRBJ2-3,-,CASSLQGPDTQYF,TGTGCCAGCAGCCTACAGGGCCCAGATACGCAGTATTTT
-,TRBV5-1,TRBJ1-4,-,CASSMTGLNEKLFF,TGCGCCAGCAGCATGACAGGACTGAATGAAAAACTGTTTTTT
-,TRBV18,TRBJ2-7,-,CASSPPPGGRDYYEQYF,TGTGCCAGCTCACCGCCGCCTGGGGGGCGCGATTACTACGAGCAGTACTTC
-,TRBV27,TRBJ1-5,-,CASSLESSNQPQHF,TGTGCCAGCAGTTTGGAGAGTAGCAATCAGCCCCAGCATTTT
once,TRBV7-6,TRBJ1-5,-,CASSPLGGYSNQPQHF,TGTGCCAGCAGCCCGTTGGGGGGTTATAGCAATCAGCCCCAGCATTTT
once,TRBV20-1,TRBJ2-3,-,CRAGSTDTQYF,TGCAGGGCGGGGAGCACAGATACGCAGTATTTT
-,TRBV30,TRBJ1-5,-,CAWTPRGGVQQPQHF,TGTGCCTGGACTCCTCGAGGAGGGGTTCAACAGCCCCAGCATTTT